This T cell receptor (beta chain) was identified during a study of beta chain features in type 1 diabetes. Overall study results and limits: The study found that naive, central memory and Treg TCRB repertoires appeared more similar in patients than in healthy donors.

Comment on this clone: What it recognizes is unknown.

It was one heparinised blood draw, averaging about 120 mL, that each donor gave. Every isolated RNA sample was fully reverse transcribed, so sequencing captured expressed TCRB transcripts. Clones were sequenced by immunoSEQ multiplex PCR, and TCRdb holds only the in-frame ones, with some missing. The table has some 410,000 clones, approximately 10% seen once; the top ten hold 0.045% to 0.06%. CDR1 and CDR2 from the germline V gene are SGHRS and YFSETQ. The CDR3 consists of 16 residues. Trimming pared 2 bases from V and 0 bases from J, leaving 9 bases between. The sequenced sample consisted of naive CD4+ T cells from blood. The sequence derives from a woman between 18 and 29 years old in good health. The rearrangement joins TRBV5-1 to TRBJ2-6; D might be TRBD1 (5 bases). The CDR3 coding sequence is TGCGCCAGCAGCTTACAGACAGTCTCTGGGGCCAACGTCCTGACTTTC. Amino acid sequence: CASSLQTVSGANVLTF. Full variable domain (missing parts from reference TRBV5-1 and TRBJ2-6): KAGVTQTPRYLIKTRGQQVTLSCSPISGHRSVSWYQQTPGQGLQFLFEYFSETQRNKGNFPGRFSGRQFSNSRSEMNVSTLELGDSALYLCASSLQTVSGANVLTFGAGSRLTVL.